Sequencing of this T cell receptor (beta chain) was carried out in a study of T cell repertoires in cytomegalovirus infection. The wider study: Public TCR beta signatures indicated both CMV infection and matching HLA type. Study-wide findings and caveats: There were HLA-C-restricted CMV-specific TCR beta clonotypes dominating the ex vivo response. Summed frequency of shared TCR beta families picked out CMV carriers who also had the relevant HLA.

With V trimmed by 5 bases and J by 4 bases, 16 bases remained unmatched. Germline V gene data show CDR1 as SEHNR and CDR2 as FQNEAQ (reference sequence). There are 17 residues in the CDR3. TCRdb reprocessed the reads via MiXCR and lists one record per CDR3 protein. The sample consists of 200,000 to 300,000 distinct CDR3 sequences, 10% to 15% of them appearing once. This clonotype came up a few times. Its antigen is as yet unknown. The sequence derives from a human donor in good health (CMV status not recorded). Some clones in this sample may be carry-over from other donors' samples. The gene calls are TRBV7-9 and TRBJ2-7; 8 nucleotides agree with TRBD2. The sequencing sample was made of PBMCs. The chain's CDR3 is CASSPYDSGTSVYEQYF. The CDR3 nucleotides are TGTGCCAGCAGCCCCTATGATTCCGGGACTAGTGTTTACGAGCAGTACTTC.